This T cell receptor beta chain was retrieved from a study of cytomegalovirus exposure and HLA in healthy donors. On the study more broadly: Sequencing of about 179 million T cells in an earlier analysis found some 100 million unique TCR beta sequences.

Study-level findings and limits: A later analysis showed that HLA-associated TCR beta chains had undergone more clonal expansion than equally common others. Cytomegalovirus-associated status was assigned to approximately 160 TCR beta chains.

When sampled, the donors appeared nominally healthy, though they likely had unrecorded immune exposures. With 60 Vbeta and 13 Jbeta primers, the PCR was carried out. Clones were read by immunoSEQ multiplex PCR, and TCRdb kept only the in-frame ones, dropping some. The sample consists of roughly 160,000 clones, about 80% of them appearing once. Points on this clone: Its specificity is not known.

The specimen sequenced was PBMCs. The clonotype was recovered from a woman aged 45-60 years in good health and CMV-seronegative.

The CDR3 region is CASKQGSNGYTF. Here the CDR3 DNA reads TGTGCCAGCAAACAGGGCTCCAATGGCTACACCTTC. V gene TRBV28 combines with J gene TRBJ1-2, with D possibly being TRBD1 (6 bases). Trimming removed 7 bases from V and 6 bases from J, with 12 bases in between. Germline loops: CDR1 MDHEN, CDR2 SYDVKM. This CDR3 has 12 amino acids.